This is a list of T cell receptor beta chains from one sample in a study of technical replicates of blood from a few donors. The method was immunoSEQ multiplex PCR; TCRdb's version includes in-frame clones alone and lacks a portion of them. The table has roughly 50,000 clones, 90% to 95% seen once; the top ten hold over 4%. Sequenced: PBMCs. The receptor source for this set is a human donor in good health. Some clones in this sample may be carry-over from other donors' samples. Each CDR3 is given with its conserved first and last residue. A D gene is named only where the DNA matches it firmly. Where a row states a size, it is once, few, many or the class of an expanded clone; other rows omit it.

CDR3 length	clone size	V gene	D gene	J gene	CDR3 DNA	CDR3 protein
14	once	TRBV5-6	TRBD2	TRBJ2-7	TGTGCCAGCAGCCCTGGACTAGCGGCCTACGAGCAGTACTTC	CASSPGLAAYEQYF
13	NA	TRBV5-4	NA	TRBJ1-1	TGTGCCAGCAGTTCTAGACAGGCCCACGGAGCTTTCTTT	CASSSRQAHGAFF
14	NA	TRBV4-3	TRBD2	TRBJ2-3	TGCGCCAGCAGCACAGCGGGGAAGCTAGATACGCAGTATTTT	CASSTAGKLDTQYF
13	NA	TRBV7-9	TRBD1	TRBJ1-2	TGTGCCAGCCGTGGGACAGGGAGCTATGGCTACACCTTC	CASRGTGSYGYTF
19	few	TRBV27	TRBD1	TRBJ1-4	TGTGCCAGCAGTCCGCGGGACAGGGGGCGAATCTCAACTAATGAAAAACTGTTTTTT	CASSPRDRGRISTNEKLFF
16	NA	TRBV9	NA	TRBJ1-2	TGTGCCAGCAGCGCCCGAACCCACAGGGAACGGGATGGCTACACCTTC	CASSARTHRERDGYTF
15	once	TRBV5-1	NA	TRBJ2-3	TGCGCCAGCAGCTCTCAAATAACAGGGACAGATACGCAGTATTTT	CASSSQITGTDTQYF
16	NA	TRBV7-9	TRBD1	TRBJ2-5	TGTGCCAGCAGCCATCAGGATCCGGGACAGCAAGAGACCCAGTACTTC	CASSHQDPGQQETQYF
13	NA	TRBV19	NA	TRBJ1-6	TGTGCCACGTCGCCAGGTTTTAATTCACCCCTCCACTTT	CATSPGFNSPLHF
16	NA	TRBV9	NA	TRBJ1-2	TGTGCCAGCAGCGTAGTAGAAGGGCGGGGGGGCTATGGCTACACCTTC	CASSVVEGRGGYGYTF
12	NA	TRBV30	NA	TRBJ1-5	TGTGCCTGGAGTACAGGTAATCAGCCCCAGCATTTT	CAWSTGNQPQHF
14	NA	TRBV27	NA	TRBJ1-1	TGTGCCAGCAGTTGGGGGAGGGGAGGTACTGAAGCTTTCTTT	CASSWGRGGTEAFF
12	NA	TRBV7-2	NA	TRBJ2-1	TGTGCCAGCAGGGTGGACTGGAATGAGCAGTTCTTC	CASRVDWNEQFF
13	once	TRBV6-6	NA	TRBJ1-1	TGTGCCAGCATCCGCGGGGGGGTCACTGAAGCTTTCTTT	CASIRGGVTEAFF
16	NA	TRBV7-3	TRBD1	TRBJ2-6	TGTGCCAGCAGCAAGGGGGCGAGCTCTGGGGCCAACGTCCTGACTTTC	CASSKGASSGANVLTF
17	NA	TRBV7-6	TRBD2	TRBJ2-7	TGTGCCAGCAGCTTAGGGACTAGCGGCCCTTTTCCCTACGAGCAGTACTTC	CASSLGTSGPFPYEQYF
13	once	TRBV5-4	TRBD1	TRBJ2-2	TGTGCCAGCAGCCGACAGGGGACGGGGGAGCTGTTTTTT	CASSRQGTGELFF
14	NA	TRBV4-2	NA	TRBJ2-2	TGTGCCAGCAGCCCCGGGATAGGGATCGGGGAGCTGTTTTTT	CASSPGIGIGELFF
15	NA	TRBV18	TRBD1	TRBJ1-1	TGTGCCAGCTCACCAACAGACAGGGCGGAGACTGAAGCTTTCTTT	CASSPTDRAETEAFF
13	NA	TRBV30	TRBD1	TRBJ2-5	TGTGCCTGGGGCGGGACAGGGAGGGAGACCCAGTACTTC	CAWGGTGRETQYF
15	NA	TRBV7-6	TRBD1	TRBJ1-5	TGTGCCAGCAGCTTAGGTGGGACAGTAAATCAGCCCCAGCATTTT	CASSLGGTVNQPQHF
13	NA	TRBV12-5	NA	TRBJ2-1	TGTGCTAGTGGCCTGACTAGACTCCGGGAGCAGTTCTTC	CASGLTRLREQFF
14	NA	TRBV5-1	TRBD2	TRBJ2-3	TGCGCCAGCAGCCAAGGACTAGCGGGGGGGGCGCAGTATTTT	CASSQGLAGGAQYF
13	once	TRBV5-5	NA	TRBJ2-7	TGTGCCAGCAGCTTCCGACAGGACTACGAGCAGTACTTC	CASSFRQDYEQYF
14	once	TRBV19	TRBD1	TRBJ1-4	TGTGCCAGTACCCTGGACAGGGGTAATGAAAAACTGTTTTTT	CASTLDRGNEKLFF
15	NA	TRBV7-2	NA	TRBJ1-6	TGTGCCAGCAGGGGTTCAGGGGTTGATAATTCACCCCTCCACTTT	CASRGSGVDNSPLHF
17	NA	TRBV18	NA	TRBJ1-1	TGTGCCAGCTCACCTCGGGAGGGGATGGAATTGAACACTGAAGCTTTCTTT	CASSPREGMELNTEAFF
14	NA	TRBV2	NA	TRBJ1-5	TGTGCCAGCACCGAGTCCGGTGGCAATCAGCCCCAGCATTTT	CASTESGGNQPQHF
15	NA	TRBV5-4	TRBD1	TRBJ2-2	TGTGCCAGCACCAACCAACAGGGGGGCACCGGGGAGCTGTTTTTT	CASTNQQGGTGELFF
15	NA	TRBV5-1	NA	TRBJ2-7	TGCGCCAGCACCCCGGGGGACTGGAGCTCCTACGAGCAGTACTTC	CASTPGDWSSYEQYF
12	NA	TRBV18	TRBD1	TRBJ1-3	TGTGCCAGCTCACCAGGACAGGGGACCATATATTTT	CASSPGQGTIYF
13	NA	TRBV4-2	TRBD1	TRBJ2-2	TGTGCCAGCCGACAGGGGATCACCGGGGAGCTGTTTTTT	CASRQGITGELFF
17	once	TRBV9	NA	TRBJ1-2	TGTGCCAGCAGCGTTACCCAAGGGGGGGATAGGGGTGGTGGCTACACCTTC	CASSVTQGGDRGGGYTF